This TCR beta chain was identified during a study of Graves' ophthalmopathy and Graves' hyperthyroidism. From RNA, the CDR3 regions of TCR beta chains were amplified and sequenced. A first-round RT-PCR used HTBI primers, followed by a second-round multiplex PCR. Via MiXCR, TCRdb re-called the multiplex PCR reads, giving one row per CDR3 protein. Of more than 1,000,000 distinct CDR3 sequences in the sample, 35% to 40% were seen once. Material for sequencing was peripheral blood or thyroid tissue (not recorded which). The receptor was derived from an adult man with Graves' hyperthyroidism.

DNA of the CDR3: TGTGCCAGCAGCCCAGCGCTAGGACGGCACTCCTACGAGCAGTACTTC. Residues: CASSPALGRHSYEQYF. The rearrangement links TRBV7-2 to TRBJ2-7; no clear D gene. The V end was cut by 5 bases, the J end by 0 bases, with 17 bases between. CDR3 length: 16 residues. CDR1 is SGHTA and CDR2 is FQGNSA in the germline V gene.